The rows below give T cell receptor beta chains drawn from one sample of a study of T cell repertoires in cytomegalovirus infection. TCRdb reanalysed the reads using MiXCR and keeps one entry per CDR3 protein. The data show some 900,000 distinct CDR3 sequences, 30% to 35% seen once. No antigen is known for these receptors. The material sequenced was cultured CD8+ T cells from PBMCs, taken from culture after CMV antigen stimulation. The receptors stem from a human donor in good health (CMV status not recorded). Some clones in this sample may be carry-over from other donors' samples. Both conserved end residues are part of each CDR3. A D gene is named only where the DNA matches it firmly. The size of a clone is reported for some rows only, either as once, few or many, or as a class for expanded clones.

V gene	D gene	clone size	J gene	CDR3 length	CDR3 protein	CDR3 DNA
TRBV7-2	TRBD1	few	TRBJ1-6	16	CASSLGRGQTNSPLHF	TGTGCCAGCAGCTTAGGCCGGGGACAGACAAATTCACCCCTCCACTTT
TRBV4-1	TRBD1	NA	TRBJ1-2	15	CASSQGQGVGYGYTF	TGCGCCAGCAGCCAAGGACAGGGGGTCGGCTATGGCTACACCTTC
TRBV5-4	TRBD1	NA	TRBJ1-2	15	CASSRTATGAYGYTF	TGTGCCAGCAGCCGGACGGCGACAGGGGCCTATGGCTACACCTTC
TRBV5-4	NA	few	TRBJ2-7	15	CASSRRGLASDEQYF	TGTGCCAGCAGCCGGAGGGGCCTAGCTTCGGACGAGCAGTACTTC
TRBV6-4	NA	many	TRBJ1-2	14	CASSAGTQGRGYTF	TGTGCCAGCAGCGCCGGGACCCAGGGACGAGGCTACACCTTC
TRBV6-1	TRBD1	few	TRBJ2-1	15	CASSVRGSPYNEQFF	TGTGCCAGCAGTGTCAGGGGGTCCCCCTACAATGAGCAGTTCTTC
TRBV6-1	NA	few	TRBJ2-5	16	CASSEPAGAYQETQYF	TGTGCCAGCAGTGAACCGGCAGGGGCGTACCAAGAGACCCAGTACTTC
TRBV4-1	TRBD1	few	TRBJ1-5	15	CASSRETGGYQPQHF	TGCGCCAGCAGCCGAGAGACAGGGGGCTATCAGCCCCAGCATTTT
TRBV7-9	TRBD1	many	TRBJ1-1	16	CASTPGTVIMNTEAFF	TGTGCCAGCACGCCGGGGACAGTAATCATGAACACTGAAGCTTTCTTT
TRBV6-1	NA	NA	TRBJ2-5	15	CVSSQTGAFQETQYF	TGTGTCAGCAGTCAGACGGGGGCCTTCCAAGAGACCCAGTACTTC
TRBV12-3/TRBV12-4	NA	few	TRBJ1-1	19	CASSLAVVDEPHKGTEAFF	TGTGCCAGCAGTTTAGCGGTGGTAGATGAGCCCCACAAGGGGACTGAAGCTTTCTTT
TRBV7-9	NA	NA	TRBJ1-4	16	CASSPEQPATNEKLFF	TGTGCCAGCAGCCCCGAGCAGCCCGCAACTAATGAAAAACTGTTTTTT
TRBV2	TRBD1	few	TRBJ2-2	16	CANRDRELKNTGELFF	TGTGCCAACAGGGACAGGGAGCTAAAGAACACCGGGGAGCTGTTTTTT
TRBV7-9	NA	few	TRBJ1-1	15	CASSLAGGARTEAFF	TGTGCCAGCAGCTTAGCGGGGGGGGCGCGGACTGAAGCTTTCTTT
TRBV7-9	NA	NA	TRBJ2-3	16	CVSSHPGAAHPDTQYF	TGTGTCAGCAGCCACCCGGGGGCGGCACACCCAGATACGCAGTATTTT
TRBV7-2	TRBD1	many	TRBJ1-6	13	CATLGQGSSPLHF	TGTGCCACCCTAGGACAGGGGAGTTCACCCCTCCACTTT
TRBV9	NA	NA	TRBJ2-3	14	CASSGSPRGDTQYF	TGTGCCAGCAGCGGCTCCCCAAGGGGTGATACGCAGTATTTT
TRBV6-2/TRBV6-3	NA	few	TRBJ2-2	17	CASSYFDRLAYTGELFF	TGTGCCAGCAGTTACTTCGACCGGTTAGCGTACACCGGGGAGCTGTTTTTT
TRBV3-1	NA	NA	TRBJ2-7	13	CASSQEGADEQYF	TGTGCCAGCAGCCAGGAGGGGGCAGACGAGCAGTACTTC
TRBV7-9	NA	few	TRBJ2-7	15	CASSPFNRDPYEQYF	TGTGCCAGCAGCCCATTCAACAGGGACCCCTACGAGCAGTACTTC
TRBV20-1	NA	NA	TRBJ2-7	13	CSARDRASYEQYF	TGCAGTGCTAGAGATAGGGCCTCCTACGAGCAGTACTTC
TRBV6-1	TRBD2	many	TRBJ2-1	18	CASSESYPSGGFYNEQFF	TGTGCCAGCAGTGAATCTTACCCTAGCGGGGGCTTTTACAATGAGCAGTTCTTC
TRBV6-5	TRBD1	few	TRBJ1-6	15	CASSYLEGAYSPLHF	TGTGCCAGCAGTTACTTAGAGGGGGCCTATTCACCCCTCCACTTT
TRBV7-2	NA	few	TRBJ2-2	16	CASSAAYLFNTGELFF	TGTGCCAGCAGCGCGGCGTATCTATTCAACACCGGGGAGCTGTTTTTT
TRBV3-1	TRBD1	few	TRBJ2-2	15	CASSHQGAPTGELFF	TGTGCCAGCAGCCACCAGGGGGCCCCTACCGGGGAGCTGTTTTTT
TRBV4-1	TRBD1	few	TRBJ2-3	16	CASSQRMQGATDTQYF	TGCGCCAGCAGCCAAAGGATGCAGGGGGCCACAGATACGCAGTATTTT
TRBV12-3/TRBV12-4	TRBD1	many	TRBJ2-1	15	CASSLVTGEIFEQFF	TGTGCCAGCAGTTTAGTTACAGGGGAGATTTTTGAGCAGTTCTTC
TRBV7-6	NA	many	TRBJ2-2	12	CASSLPTGELFF	TGTGCCAGCAGCTTACCAACCGGGGAGCTGTTTTTT
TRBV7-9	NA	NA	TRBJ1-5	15	CASSQPGPPNQPQHF	TGTGCCAGCAGCCAGCCGGGACCCCCTAATCAGCCCCAGCATTTT
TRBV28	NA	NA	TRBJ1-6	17	CASSFIGIGSYNSPLHF	TGTGCCAGCAGTTTTATAGGGATCGGCTCCTATAATTCACCCCTCCACTTT
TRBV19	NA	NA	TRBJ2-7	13	CASSMGISYEQYF	TGTGCCAGTAGTATGGGAATCTCCTACGAGCAGTACTTC
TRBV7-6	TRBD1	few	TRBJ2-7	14	CASSTGTGEYEQYF	TGTGCCAGCAGCACCGGGACAGGGGAATACGAGCAGTACTTC
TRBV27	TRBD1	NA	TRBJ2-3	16	CASSPSTGEMEDTQYF	TGTGCCAGCAGCCCCTCGACAGGGGAGATGGAAGATACGCAGTATTTT
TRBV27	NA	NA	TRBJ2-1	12	CASSLQGREQFF	TGTGCCAGCAGCCTCCAAGGAAGGGAGCAGTTCTTC